This TCR beta chain was identified in a study of immune evolution from preneoplasia to lung adenocarcinoma. Study details: HLA loss of heterozygosity: around 6.5% AIS, 15% MIA, about 31% ADC, none AAH.

Sequencing used immunoSEQ multiplex PCR; TCRdb keeps in-frame clones, though not all of them. The sample yields around 41,000 clones, less than 85% seen once. Per germline, CDR1 SGHVS and CDR2 FQNEAQ. V lost 7 bases to trimming and J lost 8 bases; unmatched junction nucleotides: 10. This CDR3 contains 13 residues. The study, taken as a whole, reports: Compared with EGFR-mutant or double wild-type lesions, KRAS-mutant nodules were more clonal. Later-stage lesions appeared to have more T cells, more diversity, less clonality.

Patients had resection in Japan or China between about 2014 and 2018. Regarding this clone: Its specificity is not known.

J is TRBJ1-2 and V is TRBV7-8; 7 nucleotides match TRBD1. The sequencing input was FFPE invasive lung adenocarcinoma tissue. The sequence derives from a person aged 55 to 70 with lung adenocarcinoma. This CDR3 reads CASIRGTAGGYTF. In nucleotides, the CDR3 is TGTGCCAGCATCAGAGGGACAGCGGGGGGCTACACCTTC.